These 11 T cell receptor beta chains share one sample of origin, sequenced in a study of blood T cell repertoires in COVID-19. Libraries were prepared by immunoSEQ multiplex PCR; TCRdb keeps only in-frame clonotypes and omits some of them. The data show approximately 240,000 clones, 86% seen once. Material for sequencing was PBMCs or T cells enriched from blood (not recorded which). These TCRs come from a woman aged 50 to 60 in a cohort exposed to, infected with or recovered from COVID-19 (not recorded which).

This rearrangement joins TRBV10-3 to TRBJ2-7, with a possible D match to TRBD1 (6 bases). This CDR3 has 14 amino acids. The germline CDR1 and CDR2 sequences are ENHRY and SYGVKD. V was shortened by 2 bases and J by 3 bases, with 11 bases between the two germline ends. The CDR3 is CAISEMVGGYEQYF. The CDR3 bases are TGTGCCATCAGTGAGATGGTAGGGGGCTACGAGCAGTACTTC.

The CDR3 DNA follows: TGTGCCAGCCGAATGTTGACAGTTGCAACTAATGAAAAACTGTTTTTT. This encodes CASRMLTVATNEKLFF. The rearrangement joins TRBV28 to TRBJ1-4; a possible D gene is TRBD1 (5 bases). This CDR3 contains 16 residues. V was trimmed by 8 bases and J by 0 bases, leaving 16 bases between them. Germline loops: CDR1 MDHEN, CDR2 SYDVKM.

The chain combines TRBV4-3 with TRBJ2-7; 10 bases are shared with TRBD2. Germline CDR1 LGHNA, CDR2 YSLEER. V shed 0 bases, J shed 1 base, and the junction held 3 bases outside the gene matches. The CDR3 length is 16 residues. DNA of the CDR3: TGCGCCAGCAGCCAAGATCTAGCGGGGGAATCCTACGAGCAGTACTTC. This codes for CASSQDLAGESYEQYF.

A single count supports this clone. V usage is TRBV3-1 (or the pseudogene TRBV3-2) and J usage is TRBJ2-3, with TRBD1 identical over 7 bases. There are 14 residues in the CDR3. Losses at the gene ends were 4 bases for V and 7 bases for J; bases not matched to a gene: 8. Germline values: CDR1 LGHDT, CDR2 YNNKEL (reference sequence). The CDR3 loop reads CASSRTATGNTQYF. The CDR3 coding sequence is TGTGCCAGCAGCCGCACCGCGACAGGGAATACGCAGTATTTT.

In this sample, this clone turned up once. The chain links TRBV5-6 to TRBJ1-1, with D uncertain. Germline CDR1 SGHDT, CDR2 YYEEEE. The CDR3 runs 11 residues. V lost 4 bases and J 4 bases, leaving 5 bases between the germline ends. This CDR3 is CASSSFTEAFF. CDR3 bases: TGTGCCAGCAGCAGCTTCACTGAAGCTTTCTTT.

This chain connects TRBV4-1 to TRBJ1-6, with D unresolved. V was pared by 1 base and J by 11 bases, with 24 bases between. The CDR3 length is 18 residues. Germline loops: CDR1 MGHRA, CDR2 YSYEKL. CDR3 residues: CASSQGPREYPRWAPLHF. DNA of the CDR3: TGCGCCAGCAGCCAAGGCCCCCGGGAATACCCCCGATGGGCACCCCTCCACTTT.

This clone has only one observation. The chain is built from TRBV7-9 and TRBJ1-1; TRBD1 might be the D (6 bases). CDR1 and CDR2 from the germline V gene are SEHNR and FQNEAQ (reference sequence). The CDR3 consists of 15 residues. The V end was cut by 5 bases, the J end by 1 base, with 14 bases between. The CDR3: CASSPSGQQNTEAFF. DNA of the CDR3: TGTGCCAGCAGCCCCTCGGGACAACAGAACACTGAAGCTTTCTTT.

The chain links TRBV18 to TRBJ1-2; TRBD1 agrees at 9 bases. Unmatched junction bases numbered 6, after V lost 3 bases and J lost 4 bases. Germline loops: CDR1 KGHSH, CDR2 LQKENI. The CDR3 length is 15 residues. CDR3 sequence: CASSPRTGDTYGYTF. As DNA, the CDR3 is TGTGCCAGCTCACCCCGGACAGGGGATACCTATGGCTACACCTTC.

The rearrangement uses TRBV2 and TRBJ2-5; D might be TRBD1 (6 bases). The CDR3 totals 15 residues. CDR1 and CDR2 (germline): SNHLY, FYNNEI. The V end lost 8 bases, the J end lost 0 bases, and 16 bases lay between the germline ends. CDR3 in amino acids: CASQGGRAYQETQYF. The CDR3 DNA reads TGTGCCAGCCAAGGGGGACGGGCGTACCAAGAGACCCAGTACTTC.

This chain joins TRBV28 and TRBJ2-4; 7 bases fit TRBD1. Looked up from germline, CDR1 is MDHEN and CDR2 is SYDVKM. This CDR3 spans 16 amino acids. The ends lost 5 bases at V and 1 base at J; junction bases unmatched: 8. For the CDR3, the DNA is TGTGCCAGCAGTCCCAGGACAGGTTCGGCCAAAAACATTCAGTACTTC. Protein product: CASSPRTGSAKNIQYF.

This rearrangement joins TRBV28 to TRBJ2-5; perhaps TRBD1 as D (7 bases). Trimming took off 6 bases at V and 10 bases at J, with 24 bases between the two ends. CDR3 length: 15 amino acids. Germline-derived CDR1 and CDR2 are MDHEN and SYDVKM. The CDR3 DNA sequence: TGTGCCAGCAGGGGGGGTAGGGGGCCCCTGAGGGGCCAGTACTTC. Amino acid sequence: CASRGGRGPLRGQYF.